This T cell receptor beta chain was retrieved from a study of shared T cell receptors in the human thymus. The repertoire was sequenced with immunoSEQ multiplex PCR; TCRdb's copy has only in-frame clones and lacks some. The data hold hundreds of thousands of clones, with roughly 90% observed a single time. Trimming cost V 1 base and J 4 bases, with 8 bases left between them. This CDR3 region has 13 residues. The germline V gene has CDR1 SGHVS and CDR2 FQNEAQ. The data also belong to a second study, concerning human thymus T cells. That study adds: Each of the donors was a healthy Finnish infant who was undergoing open corrective cardiac surgery for congenital heart defects. Corrective heart surgery yielded the resections from which the thymus tissue came. Within thymic and blood repertoires, V and J gene usage appeared to be biased.

Sequenced input: thymocytes. The clonotype originates from a boy under two years old with a congenital heart defect. The chain links TRBV7-8 to TRBJ2-7; tentatively, D is TRBD1 (5 bases). CDR3 sequence reads: CASSLGQPYEQYF. DNA for the CDR3: TGTGCCAGCAGCTTAGGACAGCCTTACGAGCAGTACTTC. The whole variable domain, remainder taken from reference TRBV7-8 and TRBJ2-7, is GAGVSQSPRYKVAKRGQDVALRCDPISGHVSLFWYQQALGQGPEFLTYFQNEAQLDKSGLPSDRFFAERPEGSVSTLKIQRTQQEDSAVYLCASSLGQPYEQYFGPGTRLTVT.